This is a list of T cell receptor beta chains from one sample in a study of spatial heterogeneity in lung cancer. Via MiXCR, TCRdb re-called the 5' RACE reads, giving one row per CDR3 protein. The sample carries roughly 48,000 distinct CDR3 sequences, approximately 5% recorded once. The sample here was PBMCs, taken at surgery. The receptors here all came from a male donor with early-stage non-small cell lung cancer. The CDR3 runs from the conserved cysteine through the conserved F or W. Each record gives: clone size, V gene, J gene, D gene, CDR3 protein, CDR3 DNA. The D gene is left open where the match is weak. Clone size is not always given. Where it is, it says once, few, many or a class for expanded clones.

size: many
V: TRBV5-1
J: TRBJ1-1
D: NA
CDR3: CASSLEGRGLTEAFF
DNA: TGCGCCAGCAGCTTGGAAGGAAGGGGTTTAACTGAAGCTTTCTTT

size: many
V: TRBV9
J: TRBJ1-5
D: NA
CDR3: CASSEGPLNQPQHF
DNA: TGTGCCAGCAGCGAGGGACCCTTGAATCAGCCCCAGCATTTT

size: many
V: TRBV7-8
J: TRBJ2-5
D: NA
CDR3: CASSGRDFIDQETQYF
DNA: TGTGCCAGCAGCGGCCGGGACTTCATTGACCAAGAGACCCAGTACTTC

size: many
V: TRBV7-9
J: TRBJ1-2
D: NA
CDR3: CASSPPWQNYGYTF
DNA: TGTGCCAGCAGCCCCCCCTGGCAAAACTATGGCTACACCTTC

size: many
V: TRBV2
J: TRBJ2-5
D: TRBD2
CDR3: CASSEATVAGGETQYF
DNA: TGTGCCAGCAGTGAAGCGACAGTAGCGGGAGGAGAGACCCAGTACTTC

size: many
V: TRBV7-8
J: TRBJ2-2
D: NA
CDR3: CASARRRGDSTGELFF
DNA: TGTGCCAGCGCCCGGCGAAGGGGAGATTCCACCGGGGAGCTGTTTTTT

size: many
V: TRBV5-6
J: TRBJ2-3
D: NA
CDR3: CASSLPPGTDTQYF
DNA: TGTGCCAGCAGCCTCCCTCCAGGCACAGATACGCAGTATTTT

size: many
V: TRBV12-3/TRBV12-4
J: TRBJ2-1
D: NA
CDR3: CASSLVAEQFF
DNA: TGTGCCAGCAGTTTGGTAGCTGAGCAGTTCTTC

size: many
V: TRBV7-2
J: TRBJ2-5
D: NA
CDR3: CASSLVSANQETQYF
DNA: TGTGCCAGCAGCTTAGTATCAGCGAACCAAGAGACCCAGTACTTC

size: many
V: TRBV5-1
J: TRBJ2-7
D: NA
CDR3: CASSWMGNYEQYF
DNA: TGCGCCAGCAGCTGGATGGGGAACTACGAGCAGTACTTC

size: many
V: TRBV4-1
J: TRBJ1-3
D: NA
CDR3: CASSHPPGSSGNTIYF
DNA: TGCGCCAGCAGCCATCCCCCAGGGTCCTCTGGAAACACCATATATTTT

size: many
V: TRBV20-1
J: TRBJ2-3
D: NA
CDR3: CSAMIRRNTQYF
DNA: TGCAGTGCTATGATCCGAAGGAATACGCAGTATTTT

size: many
V: TRBV18
J: TRBJ1-4
D: NA
CDR3: CASSPTGGPNEKLFF
DNA: TGTGCCAGCTCACCCACGGGGGGGCCTAATGAAAAACTGTTTTTT

size: many
V: TRBV5-1
J: TRBJ2-2
D: TRBD1
CDR3: CASRAGGRPGELFF
DNA: TGCGCCAGCAGGGCAGGGGGCCGACCCGGGGAGCTGTTTTTT

size: NA
V: TRBV28
J: TRBJ2-3
D: NA
CDR3: CASSFLKAAVDTQYF
DNA: TGTGCCAGCAGTTTCTTAAAGGCCGCCGTGGATACGCAGTATTTT

size: many
V: TRBV12-3/TRBV12-4
J: TRBJ2-5
D: TRBD2
CDR3: CASSSNSGRAGETQYF
DNA: TGTGCCAGCAGCTCCAACAGCGGGAGGGCCGGGGAGACCCAGTACTTC

size: medium-sized
V: TRBV10-3
J: TRBJ2-1
D: TRBD2
CDR3: CAIRGLAGVGEQFF
DNA: TGTGCCATCAGGGGACTAGCGGGAGTGGGCGAGCAGTTCTTC

size: few
V: TRBV21-1
J: TRBJ2-7
D: NA
CDR3: CASSKGMEVAGGLSYEQYF
DNA: TGTGCCAGCAGCAAAGGGATGGAGGTAGCGGGAGGCCTCTCCTACGAGCAGTACTTC

size: few
V: TRBV27
J: TRBJ2-1
D: NA
CDR3: CASSYSEGEQFF
DNA: TGTGCCAGCAGTTATAGCGAGGGTGAGCAGTTCTTC

size: many
V: TRBV28
J: TRBJ1-1
D: TRBD1
CDR3: CASLFLGTGTHEAFF
DNA: TGTGCCAGCTTGTTCCTCGGGACAGGGACTCATGAAGCTTTCTTT

size: many
V: TRBV5-1
J: TRBJ1-6
D: NA
CDR3: CASSLNGQGDNSPLHF
DNA: TGCGCCAGCAGCTTGAATGGGCAGGGAGATAATTCACCCCTCCACTTT

size: many
V: TRBV28
J: TRBJ2-7
D: TRBD1
CDR3: CASSSLGTAYEQYF
DNA: TGTGCCAGCAGTTCCCTGGGGACAGCCTACGAGCAGTACTTC

size: many
V: TRBV20-1
J: TRBJ2-7
D: NA
CDR3: CSAPRVSNYEQYF
DNA: TGCAGTGCGCCAAGGGTTTCTAACTACGAGCAGTACTTC

size: many
V: TRBV11-2
J: TRBJ2-7
D: TRBD1
CDR3: CASRAPGQGIYEQYF
DNA: TGTGCCAGCAGAGCCCCGGGACAGGGTATTTACGAGCAGTACTTC

size: NA
V: TRBV29-1
J: TRBJ2-1
D: TRBD2
CDR3: CSVEVQGGLADEQFF
DNA: TGCAGCGTTGAGGTACAGGGCGGACTAGCCGATGAGCAGTTCTTC

size: many
V: TRBV20-1
J: TRBJ2-5
D: TRBD2
CDR3: CSALLARLQETQYF
DNA: TGCAGTGCTCTACTAGCGAGATTGCAAGAGACCCAGTACTTC

size: many
V: TRBV20-1
J: TRBJ2-7
D: TRBD2
CDR3: CSARDLGASGGYEQYF
DNA: TGCAGTGCTAGAGATCTAGGGGCTAGCGGGGGTTACGAGCAGTACTTC

size: many
V: TRBV6-2/TRBV6-3
J: TRBJ2-1
D: TRBD2
CDR3: CASSPSGSNNNEQFF
DNA: TGTGCCAGCAGTCCTAGCGGGAGCAATAACAATGAGCAGTTCTTC

size: many
V: TRBV27
J: TRBJ2-7
D: NA
CDR3: CASSLGIRPYEQYF
DNA: TGTGCCAGCAGTCTGGGGATCCGCCCCTACGAGCAGTACTTC

size: many
V: TRBV18
J: TRBJ1-3
D: NA
CDR3: CASSLGRLDSGNTIYF
DNA: TGTGCCAGCTCACTAGGAAGACTCGACTCTGGAAACACCATATATTTT

size: many
V: TRBV11-2
J: TRBJ2-5
D: TRBD1
CDR3: CASSFNRGKETQYF
DNA: TGTGCCAGCAGCTTTAACAGGGGAAAAGAGACCCAGTACTTC

size: NA
V: TRBV19
J: TRBJ2-5
D: TRBD1
CDR3: CASSDRETETQYF
DNA: TGTGCCAGTAGTGACAGGGAGACGGAGACCCAGTACTTC

size: many
V: TRBV4-1
J: TRBJ2-7
D: TRBD1
CDR3: CASSPWDRSSYEQYF
DNA: TGCGCCAGCAGCCCATGGGACAGGAGCTCCTACGAGCAGTACTTC

size: many
V: TRBV5-1
J: TRBJ2-2
D: NA
CDR3: CASSLLRETGELFF
DNA: TGCGCCAGCAGCTTGTTGAGGGAGACCGGGGAGCTGTTTTTT

size: many
V: TRBV12-3/TRBV12-4
J: TRBJ1-2
D: NA
CDR3: CASSSDGVGGYTF
DNA: TGTGCCAGCAGTTCAGATGGGGTCGGAGGCTACACCTTC

size: many
V: TRBV5-1
J: TRBJ2-7
D: NA
CDR3: CASRRDITTYEQYF
DNA: TGCGCCAGCAGAAGGGACATTACCACCTACGAGCAGTACTTC

size: many
V: TRBV20-1
J: TRBJ1-1
D: NA
CDR3: CSARMAINTEAFF
DNA: TGCAGTGCTAGGATGGCCATCAACACTGAAGCTTTCTTT

size: many
V: TRBV5-1
J: TRBJ2-7
D: NA
CDR3: CASSLGIISSYEQYF
DNA: TGCGCCAGCAGCTTAGGGATAATAAGCTCCTACGAGCAGTACTTC

size: many
V: TRBV7-8
J: TRBJ1-2
D: NA
CDR3: CASSHHGRRYGYTF
DNA: TGTGCCAGCAGCCATCACGGCAGGAGGTATGGCTACACCTTC

size: few
V: TRBV7-9
J: TRBJ2-3
D: NA
CDR3: CASSFDAGPDTQYF
DNA: TGTGCCAGCAGCTTTGACGCGGGCCCAGATACGCAGTATTTT

size: NA
V: TRBV11-3
J: TRBJ2-7
D: NA
CDR3: CASSQDSLNYEQYF
DNA: TGTGCCAGCAGCCAGGACAGCCTGAACTACGAGCAGTACTTC

size: many
V: TRBV20-1
J: TRBJ2-7
D: NA
CDR3: CSAGDNYEQYF
DNA: TGCAGTGCTGGGGACAACTACGAGCAGTACTTC

size: few
V: TRBV30
J: TRBJ2-1
D: TRBD1
CDR3: CAWSTGTGGSYEQFF
DNA: TGTGCCTGGAGCACCGGGACAGGGGGCTCCTATGAGCAGTTCTTC

size: many
V: TRBV28
J: TRBJ2-3
D: NA
CDR3: CASTLTGPTTDTQYF
DNA: TGTGCCAGCACCCTAACGGGTCCTACCACAGATACGCAGTATTTT

size: many
V: TRBV29-1
J: TRBJ2-1
D: NA
CDR3: CSVYRDLGYNEQFF
DNA: TGCAGCGTATACCGGGACCTGGGCTACAATGAGCAGTTCTTC

size: many
V: TRBV24-1
J: TRBJ2-3
D: NA
CDR3: CATQMQGEDTQYF
DNA: TGTGCCACTCAGATGCAAGGCGAGGATACGCAGTATTTT

size: many
V: TRBV6-6
J: TRBJ1-1
D: TRBD1
CDR3: CASSYQQGYTEAFF
DNA: TGTGCCAGCAGTTACCAACAGGGGTACACTGAAGCTTTCTTT

size: few
V: TRBV29-1
J: TRBJ2-7
D: NA
CDR3: CSVDTGGQGAMKYF
DNA: TGCAGCGTTGACACGGGGGGGCAGGGGGCAATGAAGTACTTC

size: NA
V: TRBV5-6
J: TRBJ2-7
D: NA
CDR3: CASSFAGGGHYEQYF
DNA: TGTGCCAGCAGCTTCGCCGGTGGGGGACACTACGAGCAGTACTTC

size: many
V: TRBV5-4
J: TRBJ2-3
D: NA
CDR3: CASSLDQSTALDTQYF
DNA: TGTGCCAGCAGCTTGGATCAGTCCACGGCTTTGGATACGCAGTATTTT

size: NA
V: TRBV27
J: TRBJ2-7
D: TRBD2
CDR3: CASISGGEQYF
DNA: TGTGCCAGCATCTCGGGAGGAGAGCAGTACTTC

size: many
V: TRBV7-8
J: TRBJ1-1
D: NA
CDR3: CASSLRGGQWTEAFF
DNA: TGTGCCAGCAGCTTACGCGGGGGGCAATGGACTGAAGCTTTCTTT

size: many
V: TRBV12-3/TRBV12-4
J: TRBJ2-7
D: NA
CDR3: CASSSPITYEQYF
DNA: TGTGCCAGCAGTTCTCCTATTACCTACGAGCAGTACTTC

size: many
V: TRBV4-1
J: TRBJ2-5
D: NA
CDR3: CASSQLWGETQYF
DNA: TGCGCCAGCAGCCAACTCTGGGGAGAGACCCAGTACTTC

size: many
V: TRBV30
J: TRBJ1-1
D: NA
CDR3: CAWLEGPNTEAFF
DNA: TGTGCCTGGTTAGAGGGGCCGAACACTGAAGCTTTCTTT

size: many
V: TRBV5-1
J: TRBJ1-2
D: NA
CDR3: CASSPGVGSSGYTF
DNA: TGCGCCAGCAGCCCGGGCGTGGGCAGCTCTGGCTACACCTTC